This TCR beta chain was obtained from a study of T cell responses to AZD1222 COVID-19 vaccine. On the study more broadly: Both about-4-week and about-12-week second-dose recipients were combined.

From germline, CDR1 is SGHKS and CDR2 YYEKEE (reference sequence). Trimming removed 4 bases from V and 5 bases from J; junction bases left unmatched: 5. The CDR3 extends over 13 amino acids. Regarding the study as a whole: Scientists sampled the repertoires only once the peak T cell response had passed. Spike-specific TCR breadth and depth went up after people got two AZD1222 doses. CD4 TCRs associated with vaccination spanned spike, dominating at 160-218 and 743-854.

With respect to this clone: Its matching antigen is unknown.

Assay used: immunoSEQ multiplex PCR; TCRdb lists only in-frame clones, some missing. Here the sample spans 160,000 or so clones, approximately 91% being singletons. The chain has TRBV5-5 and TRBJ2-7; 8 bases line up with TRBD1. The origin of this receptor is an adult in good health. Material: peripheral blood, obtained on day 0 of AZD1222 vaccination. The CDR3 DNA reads TGTGCCAGCAGCATACGGACAGGGAACGAGCAGTACTTC. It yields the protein CASSIRTGNEQYF.